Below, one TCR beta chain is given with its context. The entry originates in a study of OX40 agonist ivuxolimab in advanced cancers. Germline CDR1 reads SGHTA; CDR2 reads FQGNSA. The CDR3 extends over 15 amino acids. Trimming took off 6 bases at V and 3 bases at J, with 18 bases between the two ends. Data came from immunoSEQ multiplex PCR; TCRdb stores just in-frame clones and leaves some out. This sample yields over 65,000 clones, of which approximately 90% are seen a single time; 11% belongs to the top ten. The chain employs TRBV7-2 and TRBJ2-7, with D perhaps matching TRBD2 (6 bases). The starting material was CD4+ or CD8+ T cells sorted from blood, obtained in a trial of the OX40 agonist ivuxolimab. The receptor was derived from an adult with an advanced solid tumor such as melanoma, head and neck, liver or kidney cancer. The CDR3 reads CASRPVLSGNYEQYF. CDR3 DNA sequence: TGTGCCAGCAGGCCGGTACTTAGCGGTAACTACGAGCAGTACTTC.